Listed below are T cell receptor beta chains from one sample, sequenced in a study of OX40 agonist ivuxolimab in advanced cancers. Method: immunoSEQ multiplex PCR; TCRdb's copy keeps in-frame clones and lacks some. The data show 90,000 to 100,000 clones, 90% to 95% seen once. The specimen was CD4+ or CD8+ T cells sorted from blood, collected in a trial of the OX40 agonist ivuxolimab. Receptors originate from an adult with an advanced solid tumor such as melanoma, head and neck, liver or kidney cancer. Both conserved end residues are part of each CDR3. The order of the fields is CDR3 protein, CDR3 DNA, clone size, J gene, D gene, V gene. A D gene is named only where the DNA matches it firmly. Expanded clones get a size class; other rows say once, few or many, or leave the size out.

CASSILWSVSYNEQFF | TGTGCCAGTAGTATTTTGTGGTCAGTCTCCTACAATGAGCAGTTCTTC | . | TRBJ2-1 | . | TRBV19
CASSLEGQGARRYGYTF | TGTGCCAGCAGCTTGGAAGGACAGGGGGCGCGGCGGTATGGCTACACCTTC | . | TRBJ1-2 | TRBD1 | TRBV5-4
CATSRVKTSGTYEQYF | TGTGCCACCAGCAGAGTAAAAACTAGCGGGACCTACGAGCAGTACTTC | . | TRBJ2-7 | TRBD2 | TRBV15
CAISQRSDTGELFF | TGTGCCATCAGTCAACGGAGTGACACCGGGGAGCTGTTTTTT | once | TRBJ2-2 | . | TRBV10-3
CASSQGREQYF | TGTGCCAGCAGTCAGGGGCGGGAGCAGTACTTC | . | TRBJ2-7 | . | TRBV28
CASSLDRSYEQYF | TGTGCCAGCAGTTTAGACAGATCTTACGAGCAGTACTTC | . | TRBJ2-7 | . | TRBV27
CASSLLAGTYNEQFF | TGTGCCAGCAGTTTATTAGCGGGTACCTACAATGAGCAGTTCTTC | . | TRBJ2-1 | TRBD2 | TRBV28
CASSTTSGRAGELFF | TGTGCCAGTAGTACGACTAGCGGGAGGGCCGGGGAGCTGTTTTTT | . | TRBJ2-2 | TRBD2 | TRBV19
CASSSAAGRSYNEQFF | TGTGCCAGCAGTTCGGCAGCGGGACGCTCCTACAATGAGCAGTTCTTC | . | TRBJ2-1 | TRBD2 | TRBV28
CAWSYRPPQNQPQHF | TGTGCCTGGAGTTACCGGCCACCCCAGAATCAGCCCCAGCATTTT | . | TRBJ1-5 | . | TRBV30
CASSPGGGTYEQYF | TGCGCCAGCAGCCCCGGGGGAGGAACCTACGAGCAGTACTTC | once | TRBJ2-7 | . | TRBV5-1
CASSRTSGRETQYF | TGCGCCAGCAGCCGGACTAGCGGGAGAGAGACGCAGTATTTT | once | TRBJ2-3 | TRBD2 | TRBV10-2
CASFPDIRWKIAKNIQYF | TGCGCCAGCTTTCCTGACATCAGGTGGAAGATAGCCAAAAACATTCAGTACTTC | . | TRBJ2-4 | . | TRBV10-1
CASSVGALRNEQFF | TGTGCCAGCAGCGTAGGCGCGTTAAGGAATGAGCAGTTCTTC | once | TRBJ2-1 | . | TRBV9
CASRLAGDTGELFF | TGTGCCAGCAGGCTAGCGGGAGACACCGGGGAGCTGTTTTTT | . | TRBJ2-2 | TRBD2 | TRBV5-4
CASSPTGGWWEKLFF | TGTGCCAGCAGTCCCACCGGCGGGTGGTGGGAAAAACTGTTTTTT | . | TRBJ1-4 | . | TRBV6-6
CASSTSTDLQETQYF | TGTGCCAGCAGTACCTCGACAGACCTTCAAGAGACCCAGTACTTC | . | TRBJ2-5 | . | TRBV28
CASSLGQLANYGYTF | TGCGCCAGCAGCTTGGGTCAGCTAGCTAACTATGGCTACACCTTC | . | TRBJ1-2 | . | TRBV5-1
CASTTRRDSYGYTF | TGTGCCAGCACAACACGCAGGGACAGCTATGGCTACACCTTC | . | TRBJ1-2 | TRBD1 | TRBV10-3
CATSRDMDLQFF | TGTGCCACCAGCAGAGATATGGACCTTCAGTTCTTC | once | TRBJ2-1 | . | TRBV15
CASSSPPGWEQYF | TGTGCCAGCAGCTCCCCCCCCGGGTGGGAGCAGTACTTC | . | TRBJ2-7 | . | TRBV7-6
CASSASGAYEQYF | TGTGCCAGCAGTGCTAGCGGAGCCTACGAGCAGTACTTC | . | TRBJ2-7 | TRBD2 | TRBV2
CASSVTSGKWDEQYF | TGCGCCAGCAGTGTGACTAGCGGGAAATGGGACGAGCAGTACTTC | . | TRBJ2-7 | TRBD2 | TRBV5-1
CASSLPGLAAPQETQYF | TGTGCCAGCAGCCTGCCGGGACTAGCGGCTCCCCAAGAGACCCAGTACTTC | . | TRBJ2-5 | TRBD2 | TRBV7-3
CASSSQGLNQPQHF | TGTGCCAGCAGTTCGCAGGGGCTCAATCAGCCCCAGCATTTT | . | TRBJ1-5 | . | TRBV28
CASSPWGNSYNEQFF | TGTGCCAGCAGTCCTTGGGGAAACTCCTACAATGAGCAGTTCTTC | . | TRBJ2-1 | . | TRBV27
CASSYPTGTEAFF | TGTGCCAGCAGTTATCCGACCGGCACTGAAGCTTTCTTT | . | TRBJ1-1 | . | TRBV6-5
CASSFNQETQYF | TGTGCCAGCAGTTTTAACCAAGAGACCCAGTACTTC | . | TRBJ2-5 | . | TRBV28
CASREPGQGGEQYF | TGTGCCAGCAGGGAACCGGGACAGGGAGGCGAGCAGTACTTC | . | TRBJ2-7 | TRBD1 | TRBV2
CASSALTYEQYF | TGTGCCAGCAGCGCCCTAACCTACGAGCAGTACTTC | . | TRBJ2-7 | . | TRBV7-9
CASSDRSYGYTF | TGTGCCAGCAGTGACAGATCCTATGGCTACACCTTC | . | TRBJ1-2 | . | TRBV2
CASRFTGSSGANVLTF | TGTGCCAGCCGATTCACAGGTTCCTCTGGGGCCAACGTCCTGACTTTC | . | TRBJ2-6 | . | TRBV12-1
CASSYSLTWETQYF | TGTGCCAGCAGTTACTCGTTGACGTGGGAGACCCAGTACTTC | . | TRBJ2-5 | . | TRBV6-5
CASSDHRGRVETQYF | TGTGCCAGTAGTGACCACAGGGGGCGAGTCGAGACCCAGTACTTC | . | TRBJ2-5 | TRBD1 | TRBV19
CSVVLGAAQETQYF | TGCAGCGTTGTTTTGGGGGCCGCACAAGAGACCCAGTACTTC | few | TRBJ2-5 | . | TRBV29-1
CASSLVSDTQYF | TGTGCCAGCAGCTTAGTTTCTGATACGCAGTATTTT | once | TRBJ2-3 | . | TRBV7-9
CASSPTRAGNTIYF | TGCGCCAGCAGCCCAACCCGGGCTGGAAACACCATATATTTT | once | TRBJ1-3 | . | TRBV5-1
CASSVDRVNTEAFF | TGCGCCAGCAGCGTGGACAGGGTGAACACTGAAGCTTTCTTT | . | TRBJ1-1 | TRBD1 | TRBV5-1
CASSLGGQGSDTQYF | TGTGCCAGCAGCTTAGGAGGACAGGGGTCAGATACGCAGTATTTT | once | TRBJ2-3 | TRBD1 | TRBV11-3
CAWNPPPGAGVKDTQYF | TGTGCCTGGAACCCCCCGCCGGGGGCGGGAGTGAAAGATACGCAGTATTTT | . | TRBJ2-3 | . | TRBV30
CASSEQPPGSAVQETQYF | TGTGCCAGCAGTGAACAGCCGCCTGGGTCAGCGGTTCAAGAGACCCAGTACTTC | . | TRBJ2-5 | . | TRBV2
CASSLGQDPYEQYF | TGTGCCAGCAGCTTAGGGCAGGACCCCTACGAGCAGTACTTC | . | TRBJ2-7 | . | TRBV7-9
CAWSLGQNQPQHF | TGTGCCTGGAGCCTAGGACAGAATCAGCCCCAGCATTTT | . | TRBJ1-5 | . | TRBV30
CASSPGQGAEKLFF | TGTGCCAGCAGCCCGGGACAGGGGGCGGAAAAACTGTTTTTT | . | TRBJ1-4 | TRBD1 | TRBV11-2
CSVTGTGGEKLFF | TGCAGCGTGACCGGGACAGGCGGTGAAAAACTGTTTTTT | . | TRBJ1-4 | TRBD1 | TRBV29-1
CASSPGVSTEAFF | TGTGCCAGCAGCCCGGGTGTCTCCACTGAAGCTTTCTTT | . | TRBJ1-1 | . | TRBV2
CASSPPLGGYTF | TGCGCCAGCAGCCCGCCCCTTGGCGGCTACACCTTC | . | TRBJ1-2 | . | TRBV5-1
CASSERQVMNTEAFF | TGTGCCAGCAGTGAAAGACAAGTAATGAACACTGAAGCTTTCTTT | . | TRBJ1-1 | . | TRBV6-1
CASSDQRESSYNEQFF | TGTGCCAGCAGTGACCAGCGGGAGAGCTCCTACAATGAGCAGTTCTTC | . | TRBJ2-1 | TRBD2 | TRBV2
CSVVAFDSTHEQYF | TGCAGCGTTGTTGCTTTTGACAGTACCCACGAGCAGTACTTC | . | TRBJ2-7 | . | TRBV29-1
CASTRDRGGNTIYF | TGTGCCAGCACTAGGGACAGAGGTGGAAACACCATATATTTT | . | TRBJ1-3 | TRBD1 | TRBV6-1
CASSVERTSTDTQYF | TGTGCCAGCAGCGTTGAGCGGACTAGCACAGATACGCAGTATTTT | . | TRBJ2-3 | . | TRBV6-4
CASSFAGGSTDTQYF | TGCGCCAGCAGCTTTGCGGGAGGGAGCACAGATACGCAGTATTTT | . | TRBJ2-3 | TRBD2 | TRBV5-1
CASSLDRATNYGYTF | TGTGCCAGCAGCCTGGACAGGGCAACTAACTATGGCTACACCTTC | . | TRBJ1-2 | TRBD1 | TRBV28
CASTNRQTYEQYF | TGTGCCAGTACCAACCGACAGACGTACGAGCAGTACTTC | . | TRBJ2-7 | . | TRBV19
CASSLNSRGLAVYNEQFF | TGTGCCAGCAGTTTAAATTCGAGGGGACTAGCGGTCTACAATGAGCAGTTCTTC | . | TRBJ2-1 | TRBD2 | TRBV28
CASSRAVYGYTF | TGTGCCAGCAGCCGGGCCGTTTATGGCTACACCTTC | few | TRBJ1-2 | . | TRBV28
CASRRQGGRGTQYF | TGTGCCAGCAGACGGCAGGGGGGCCGGGGGACCCAGTACTTC | . | TRBJ2-5 | . | TRBV27
CAWSVGSYEQYF | TGTGCCTGGAGTGTTGGGTCCTACGAGCAGTACTTC | once | TRBJ2-7 | . | TRBV30